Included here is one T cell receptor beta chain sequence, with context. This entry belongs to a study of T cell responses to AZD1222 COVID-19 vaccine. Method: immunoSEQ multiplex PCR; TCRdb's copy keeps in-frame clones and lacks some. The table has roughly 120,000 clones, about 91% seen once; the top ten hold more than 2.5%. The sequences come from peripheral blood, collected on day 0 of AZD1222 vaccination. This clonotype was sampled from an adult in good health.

The CDR3 loop reads CASSLAGGHSGNTIYF. The CDR3 DNA sequence: TGCGCCAGCAGCTTGGCCGGGGGACACTCTGGAAACACCATATATTTT. The chain recombines TRBV5-1 with TRBJ1-3; a possible D gene is TRBD1 (6 bases). The CDR3 is 16 residues long. From germline, CDR1 is SGHRS and CDR2 YFSETQ. V lost 0 bases to trimming and J lost 0 bases, with 10 bases between them.